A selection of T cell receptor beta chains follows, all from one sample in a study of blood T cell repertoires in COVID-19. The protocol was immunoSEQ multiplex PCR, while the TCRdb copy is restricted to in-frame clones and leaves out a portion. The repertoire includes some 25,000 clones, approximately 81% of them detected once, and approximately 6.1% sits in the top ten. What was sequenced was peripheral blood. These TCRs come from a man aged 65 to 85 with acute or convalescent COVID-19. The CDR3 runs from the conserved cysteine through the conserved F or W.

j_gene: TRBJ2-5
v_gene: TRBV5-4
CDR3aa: CASSSGTGAETQYF

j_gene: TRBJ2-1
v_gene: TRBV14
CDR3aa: CASSQDWVAGINEQFF

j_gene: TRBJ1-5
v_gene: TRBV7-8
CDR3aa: CASSFTGDNQPQHF

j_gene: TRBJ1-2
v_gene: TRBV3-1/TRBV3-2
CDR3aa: CASSQDASTWAYGYTF

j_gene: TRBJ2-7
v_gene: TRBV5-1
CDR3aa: CASSFNRYEQYF

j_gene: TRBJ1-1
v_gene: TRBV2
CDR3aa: CASDDSRPHF

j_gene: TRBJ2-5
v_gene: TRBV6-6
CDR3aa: CASSSGGETQYF

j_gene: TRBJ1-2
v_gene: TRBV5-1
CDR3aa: CASSFGQGREEGYTF

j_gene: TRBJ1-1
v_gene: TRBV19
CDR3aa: CASTNTRRGTEAFF

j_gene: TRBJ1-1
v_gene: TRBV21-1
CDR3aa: CASSKVSGVDTEAFF

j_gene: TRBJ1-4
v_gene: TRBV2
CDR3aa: CASSERRPEVKLFF

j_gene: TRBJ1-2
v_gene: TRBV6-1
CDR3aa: CASSEAGGGYTF

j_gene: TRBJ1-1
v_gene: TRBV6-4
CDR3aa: CASRAQGWNTEAFF